This TCR beta chain was retrieved from a study of blood T cell repertoires in COVID-19. Study-level information: Samples representing acute and convalescent COVID-19 were sourced from the United States, Italy and Spain. PBMCs, B-cell-depleted T cells, or T cells provided the cDNA or gDNA that made up the material.

This CDR3 spans 17 amino acids. Looked up from germline, CDR1 is LGHNA and CDR2 is YNFKEQ. The junction had 6 bases not matched to a gene; V was cut back by 3 bases and J by 3 bases. Per the authors' pipeline: It was from reference gene primer amplification that nucleated cell counts were estimated. The protocol was immunoSEQ multiplex PCR, while the TCRdb copy is restricted to in-frame clones and leaves out a portion. V and J calls and clone size are those listed in that table; D and trimming were worked out from the DNA. The sample includes 46,000 or so clones, 90% of them seen just once. Sequences were obtained from peripheral blood. This clonotype was obtained from a man aged 65 to 79 with active COVID-19. The chain is built from TRBV4-2 and TRBJ2-3; TRBD2 matches at 13 bases. This chain's CDR3 is CASSHDPLAGGTDTQYF. The CDR3 DNA reads as TGTGCCAGCAGCCACGACCCACTAGCGGGGGGGACAGATACGCAGTATTTT.